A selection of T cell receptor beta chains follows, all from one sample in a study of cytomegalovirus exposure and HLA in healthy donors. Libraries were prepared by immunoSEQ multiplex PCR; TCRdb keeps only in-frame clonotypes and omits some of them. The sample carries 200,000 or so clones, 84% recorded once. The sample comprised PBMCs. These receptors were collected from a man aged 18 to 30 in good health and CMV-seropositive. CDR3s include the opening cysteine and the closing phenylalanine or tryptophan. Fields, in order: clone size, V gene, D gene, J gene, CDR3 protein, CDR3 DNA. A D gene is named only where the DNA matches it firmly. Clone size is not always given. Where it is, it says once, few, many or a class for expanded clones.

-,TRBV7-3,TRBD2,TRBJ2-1,CASSPWGGGDNEQFF,TGTGCCAGCAGCCCTTGGGGGGGAGGGGACAATGAGCAGTTCTTC
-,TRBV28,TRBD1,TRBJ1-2,CAIRTGLNYGYTF,TGTGCCATCCGGACAGGGCTTAACTATGGCTACACCTTC
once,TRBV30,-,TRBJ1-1,CAWSGFSGGRNTEAFF,TGTGCCTGGAGTGGGTTTAGCGGAGGGCGCAACACTGAAGCTTTCTTT
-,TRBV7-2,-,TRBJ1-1,CASSPYETAYEAFF,TGTGCCAGCAGCCCCTATGAGACAGCCTATGAAGCTTTCTTT
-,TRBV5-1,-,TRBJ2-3,CASSLSITDTQYF,TGCGCCAGCAGCTTGTCCATCACAGATACGCAGTATTTT
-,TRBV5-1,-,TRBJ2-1,CASSLSSGGTSSYNEQFF,TGCGCCAGCAGCTTGAGTTCAGGCGGGACCAGCTCCTACAATGAGCAGTTCTTC
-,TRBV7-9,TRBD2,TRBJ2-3,CASSSSRTSGRFDTQYF,TGTGCCAGCAGCTCAAGCCGGACTAGCGGGAGGTTTGATACGCAGTATTTT
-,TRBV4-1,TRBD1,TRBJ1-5,CASSPLTGESNQPQHF,TGCGCCAGCAGCCCTCTGACAGGGGAGAGCAATCAGCCCCAGCATTTT
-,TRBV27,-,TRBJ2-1,CASTEISSNEQFF,TGTGCCAGCACCGAGATTAGCTCCAATGAGCAGTTCTTC
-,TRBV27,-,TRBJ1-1,CASIGESEAFF,TGTGCCAGCATCGGGGAGTCTGAAGCTTTCTTT
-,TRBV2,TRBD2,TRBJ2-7,CASRLAGSSYEQYF,TGTGCCAGCAGGTTAGCGGGTAGCTCCTACGAGCAGTACTTC
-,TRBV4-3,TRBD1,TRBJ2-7,CASSQDSGTGGHEQYF,TGCGCCAGCAGCCAAGATTCGGGGACAGGGGGCCACGAGCAGTACTTC
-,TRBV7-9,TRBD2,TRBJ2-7,CASSPPMLAGGQEQYF,TGTGCCAGCAGCCCCCCTATGCTAGCGGGAGGACAAGAGCAGTACTTC
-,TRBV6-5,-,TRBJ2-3,CASSAHRDTQYF,TGTGCCAGCAGTGCCCACCGGGATACGCAGTATTTT
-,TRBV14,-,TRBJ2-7,CASAGTYEQYF,TGTGCCAGCGCAGGGACCTACGAGCAGTACTTC
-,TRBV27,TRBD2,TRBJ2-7,CASSLRSSGRQHYEQYF,TGTGCCAGCAGTTTACGGTCTAGCGGGCGCCAGCACTACGAGCAGTACTTC
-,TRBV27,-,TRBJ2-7,CASSRAARSSRDYEQYF,TGTGCCAGCAGTCGGGCGGCCCGGTCATCGAGGGACTACGAGCAGTACTTC
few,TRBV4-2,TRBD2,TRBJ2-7,CASSQDTSVSSYEQYF,TGTGCCAGCAGCCAAGACACTAGCGTGAGCTCCTACGAGCAGTACTTC
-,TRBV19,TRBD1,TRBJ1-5,CASTLGQAGLGPQHF,TGTGCCAGTACCCTTGGACAGGCAGGCCTAGGGCCCCAGCATTTT
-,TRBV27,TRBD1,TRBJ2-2,CASRRQGDTGELFF,TGTGCCAGCAGAAGACAGGGCGACACCGGGGAGCTGTTTTTT
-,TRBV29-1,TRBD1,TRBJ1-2,CSATDRSDYGYTF,TGCAGCGCCACGGACAGGTCGGACTATGGCTACACCTTC
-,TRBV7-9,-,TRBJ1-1,CASSFRTSGSEAFF,TGTGCCAGCAGCTTTAGGACATCTGGCTCTGAAGCTTTCTTT
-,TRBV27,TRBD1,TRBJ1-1,CASSHRGDTEAFF,TGTGCCAGCAGTCACAGGGGGGACACTGAAGCTTTCTTT
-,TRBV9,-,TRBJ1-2,CASSVGGEANYGYTF,TGTGCCAGCAGCGTAGGGGGCGAGGCTAACTATGGCTACACCTTC
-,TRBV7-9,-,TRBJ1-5,CASSLAGGGANQPQHF,TGTGCCAGCAGCTTAGCCGGTGGGGGGGCCAATCAGCCCCAGCATTTT
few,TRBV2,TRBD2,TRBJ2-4,CASSALAGGVAKNIQYF,TGTGCCAGCAGTGCCCTAGCGGGAGGGGTAGCCAAAAACATTCAGTACTTC
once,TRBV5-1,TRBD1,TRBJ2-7,CASSSTGGYEQYF,TGCGCCAGCAGCAGCACAGGGGGCTACGAGCAGTACTTC
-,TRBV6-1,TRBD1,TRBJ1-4,CASRPGQGNEKLFF,TGTGCCAGCAGGCCGGGACAGGGTAATGAAAAACTGTTTTTT
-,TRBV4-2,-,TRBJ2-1,CASSRAGLVSYNEQFF,TGTGCCAGCAGCCGAGCAGGGTTGGTGTCCTACAATGAGCAGTTCTTC
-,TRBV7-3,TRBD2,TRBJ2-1,CASSATSGGPNEQFF,TGTGCCAGCAGCGCAACTAGCGGGGGGCCCAATGAGCAGTTCTTC
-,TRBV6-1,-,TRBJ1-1,CASSEARGVRAFF,TGTGCCAGCAGTGAAGCGCGCGGGGTACGAGCTTTCTTT
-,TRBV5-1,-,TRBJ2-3,CASSLSSDTQYF,TGCGCCAGCAGCTTGAGTAGCGATACGCAGTATTTT
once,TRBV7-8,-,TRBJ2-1,CASSPGFTYNEQFF,TGTGCCAGCAGCCCGGGGTTCACCTACAATGAGCAGTTCTTC
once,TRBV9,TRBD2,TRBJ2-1,CASSVVGTSDYNEQFF,TGTGCCAGCAGCGTCGTCGGGACTAGCGACTACAATGAGCAGTTCTTC
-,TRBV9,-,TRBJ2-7,CASSPLGVEDEQYF,TGTGCCAGCAGCCCGCTAGGTGTAGAAGACGAGCAGTACTTC
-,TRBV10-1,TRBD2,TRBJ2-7,CASRLAGLVSYEQYF,TGCGCCAGCAGACTAGCGGGACTTGTATCCTACGAGCAGTACTTC
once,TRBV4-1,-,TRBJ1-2,CASSQVGSEGGYTF,TGCGCCAGCAGCCAAGTTGGTTCGGAGGGGGGCTACACCTTC
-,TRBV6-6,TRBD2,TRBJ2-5,CASSYRGGLEPQYF,TGTGCCAGCAGTTACCGGGGAGGACTAGAGCCCCAGTACTTC
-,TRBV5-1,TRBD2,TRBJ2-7,CASSLVASGDIYEQYF,TGCGCCAGCAGCTTGGTAGCTAGCGGGGACATCTACGAGCAGTACTTC
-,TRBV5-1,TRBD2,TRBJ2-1,CASSLELAGGWTYNEQFF,TGCGCCAGCAGCTTGGAACTAGCGGGAGGCTGGACTTACAATGAGCAGTTCTTC
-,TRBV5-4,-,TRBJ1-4,CASSPGTLAEKLFF,TGTGCCAGCAGCCCAGGGACATTAGCTGAAAAACTGTTTTTT
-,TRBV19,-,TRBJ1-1,CASSATRNTEAFF,TGTGCCAGTAGTGCGACAAGGAACACTGAAGCTTTCTTT
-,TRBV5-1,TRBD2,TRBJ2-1,CASSLVLAGNNEQFF,TGCGCCAGCAGCTTAGTACTAGCGGGGAACAATGAGCAGTTCTTC
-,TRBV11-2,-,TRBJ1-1,CASSLGALGGTEAFF,TGTGCCAGCAGCTTAGGGGCCTTGGGGGGCACTGAAGCTTTCTTT
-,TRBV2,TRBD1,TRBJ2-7,CASSTGTETYEQYF,TGTGCCAGCAGCACCGGGACAGAAACCTACGAGCAGTACTTC
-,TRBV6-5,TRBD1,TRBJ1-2,CASTTGGSRGYTF,TGTGCCAGCACCACAGGGGGCTCCCGCGGCTACACCTTC
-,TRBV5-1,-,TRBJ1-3,CASSLVEGSGNTIYF,TGCGCCAGCAGCTTGGTTGAAGGGAGTGGAAACACCATATATTTT
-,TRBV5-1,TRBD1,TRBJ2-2,CASSPGTGNTGELFF,TGCGCCAGCAGCCCGGGGACAGGGAACACCGGGGAGCTGTTTTTT
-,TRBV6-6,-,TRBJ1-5,CASSYHISEPQHF,TGTGCCAGCAGTTACCATATCTCGGAGCCCCAGCATTTT
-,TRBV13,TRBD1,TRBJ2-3,CASNPGTGLADTQYF,TGTGCCAGCAACCCCGGGACAGGGTTGGCAGATACGCAGTATTTT
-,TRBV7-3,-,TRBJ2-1,CASSSPTRGYNEQFF,TGTGCCAGCAGCTCCCCGACGAGAGGCTACAATGAGCAGTTCTTC
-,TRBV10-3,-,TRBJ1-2,CAISDYQDNYGYTF,TGTGCCATCAGTGATTATCAGGATAACTATGGCTACACCTTC
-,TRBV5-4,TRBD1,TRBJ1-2,CASSPPDREEGYTF,TGTGCCAGCAGCCCACCCGACAGGGAGGAGGGCTACACCTTC
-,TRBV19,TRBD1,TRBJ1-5,CASSTIPGQGQPQHF,TGTGCCAGTAGTACAATCCCGGGACAGGGTCAGCCCCAGCATTTT
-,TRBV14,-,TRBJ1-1,CASSQVSGVGEAFF,TGTGCCAGCAGCCAAGTATCCGGGGTTGGTGAAGCTTTCTTT
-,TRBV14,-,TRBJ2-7,CASRLGGSYEQYF,TGTGCCAGCCGCCTCGGGGGATCCTACGAGCAGTACTTC
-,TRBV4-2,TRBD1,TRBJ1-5,CASSQGQGNQPQHF,TGTGCCAGCAGCCAAGGACAGGGGAATCAGCCCCAGCATTTT
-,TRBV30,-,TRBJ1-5,CAWSPTLGLLNQPQHF,TGTGCCTGGAGTCCCACCCTCGGACTGCTGAATCAGCCCCAGCATTTT
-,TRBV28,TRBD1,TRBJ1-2,CASSSNRQGLRYGYTF,TGTGCCAGCAGTTCAAACCGACAGGGGTTGCGCTATGGCTACACCTTC